A selection of T cell receptor beta chains follows, all from one sample in a study of molecular identifiers for immune sequencing clone quantification. TCRdb re-derived calls from the PCR reads in MiXCR, one entry per CDR3 protein. The profile shows 88,000 or so distinct CDR3 sequences, over 20% of them singletons. The sequenced sample was naive CD8+ T cells from blood, with Jurkat cell RNA spiked in. Receptor source: a human donor in good health. Some libraries in this study had Jurkat cell RNA spiked in. CDR3s include the opening cysteine and the closing phenylalanine or tryptophan. The D gene is left open where the match is weak. Clone sizes are given selectively: once, few, many, or a class where the clone is expanded.

abundance: few; d_gene: TRBD2; v_gene: TRBV5-4; j_gene: TRBJ2-1; CDR3aa: CASRGLAELNEQFF; CDR3nt: TGTGCCAGCCGGGGACTAGCGGAGCTCAATGAGCAGTTCTTC
abundance: .; d_gene: .; v_gene: TRBV4-3; j_gene: TRBJ2-7; CDR3aa: CASSQDTLGVYEQYF; CDR3nt: TGCGCCAGCAGCCAAGATACCCTGGGGGTTTACGAGCAGTACTTC
abundance: many; d_gene: TRBD2; v_gene: TRBV7-6; j_gene: TRBJ2-3; CDR3aa: CASSDTSADTQYF; CDR3nt: TGTGCCAGCAGCGACACTAGCGCAGATACGCAGTATTTT
abundance: many; d_gene: TRBD1; v_gene: TRBV7-9; j_gene: TRBJ2-1; CDR3aa: CASSAPNRGPSYNEQFF; CDR3nt: TGTGCCAGCAGCGCCCCGAACAGGGGGCCTTCCTACAATGAGCAGTTCTTC
abundance: many; d_gene: .; v_gene: TRBV7-6; j_gene: TRBJ2-5; CDR3aa: CASSLRPQETQYF; CDR3nt: TGTGCCAGCAGCTTGCGCCCCCAAGAGACCCAGTACTTC
abundance: few; d_gene: .; v_gene: TRBV29-1; j_gene: TRBJ2-1; CDR3aa: CSVGSNEQFF; CDR3nt: TGCAGCGTTGGGAGTAATGAGCAGTTCTTC
abundance: .; d_gene: TRBD2; v_gene: TRBV30; j_gene: TRBJ2-3; CDR3aa: CASGLVTYTDTQYF; CDR3nt: TGTGCCTCAGGACTAGTGACGTACACAGATACGCAGTATTTT
abundance: many; d_gene: TRBD1; v_gene: TRBV4-3; j_gene: TRBJ2-5; CDR3aa: CASSQEMRQGGQTQYF; CDR3nt: TGCGCCAGCAGCCAAGAAATGAGACAGGGGGGTCAGACCCAGTACTTC
abundance: .; d_gene: TRBD1; v_gene: TRBV11-2; j_gene: TRBJ1-1; CDR3aa: CASSGTGTVNTEAFF; CDR3nt: TGTGCCAGCAGCGGAACCGGGACAGTGAACACTGAAGCTTTCTTT
abundance: few; d_gene: .; v_gene: TRBV27; j_gene: TRBJ2-1; CDR3aa: CASSLTPPGPYNEQFF; CDR3nt: TGTGCCAGCAGTTTAACCCCTCCAGGTCCCTACAATGAGCAGTTCTTC
abundance: .; d_gene: TRBD2; v_gene: TRBV5-4; j_gene: TRBJ2-5; CDR3aa: CASSRARGGDRETQYF; CDR3nt: TGTGCCAGCAGCCGGGCCCGCGGGGGGGATAGGGAGACCCAGTACTTC
abundance: .; d_gene: TRBD2; v_gene: TRBV29-1; j_gene: TRBJ2-2; CDR3aa: CSVEERGTGELFF; CDR3nt: TGCAGCGTTGAAGAGCGGGGGACCGGGGAGCTGTTTTTT
abundance: once; d_gene: .; v_gene: TRBV20-1; j_gene: TRBJ2-7; CDR3aa: CSARDRGTNYVQYF; CDR3nt: TGCAGTGCTAGAGATAGGGGGACTAACTACGTGCAGTACTTC
abundance: many; d_gene: .; v_gene: TRBV7-8; j_gene: TRBJ1-5; CDR3aa: CASSHGATNQPQHF; CDR3nt: TGTGCCAGCAGCCACGGGGCGACTAATCAGCCCCAGCATTTT
abundance: many; d_gene: TRBD2; v_gene: TRBV5-1; j_gene: TRBJ2-1; CDR3aa: CASSPRLAGGDNEQFF; CDR3nt: TGCGCCAGCAGCCCCAGACTAGCGGGGGGCGACAATGAGCAGTTCTTC
abundance: many; d_gene: .; v_gene: TRBV12-3/TRBV12-4; j_gene: TRBJ1-1; CDR3aa: CASSITDPQQAFF; CDR3nt: TGTGCCAGCAGTATAACGGACCCCCAGCAGGCTTTCTTT
abundance: many; d_gene: .; v_gene: TRBV27; j_gene: TRBJ2-7; CDR3aa: CASSLSESYEQYF; CDR3nt: TGTGCCAGCAGTTTGAGCGAGTCCTACGAGCAGTACTTC
abundance: few; d_gene: .; v_gene: TRBV7-9; j_gene: TRBJ2-1; CDR3aa: CASSSTGISYNEQFF; CDR3nt: TGTGCCAGCAGCTCAACAGGGATTTCCTACAATGAGCAGTTCTTC
abundance: many; d_gene: TRBD1; v_gene: TRBV5-1; j_gene: TRBJ2-7; CDR3aa: CASTGQADHEQYF; CDR3nt: TGCGCCAGCACGGGACAGGCCGACCACGAGCAGTACTTC
abundance: .; d_gene: .; v_gene: TRBV6-1; j_gene: TRBJ2-5; CDR3aa: CASSESFTGLLQETQYF; CDR3nt: TGTGCCAGCAGTGAATCGTTTACAGGTCTGCTCCAAGAGACCCAGTACTTC
abundance: many; d_gene: .; v_gene: TRBV5-4; j_gene: TRBJ2-7; CDR3aa: CASSEGAYEQYF; CDR3nt: TGTGCCAGCAGCGAAGGCGCCTACGAGCAGTACTTC
abundance: many; d_gene: .; v_gene: TRBV11-2; j_gene: TRBJ2-1; CDR3aa: CASSFAHNEQFF; CDR3nt: TGTGCCAGCAGCTTCGCGCACAATGAGCAGTTCTTC
abundance: many; d_gene: TRBD2; v_gene: TRBV7-9; j_gene: TRBJ2-3; CDR3aa: CASRAGLAGGMSTDTQYF; CDR3nt: TGTGCCAGCAGAGCGGGACTAGCGGGGGGGATGAGCACAGATACGCAGTATTTT
abundance: many; d_gene: TRBD2; v_gene: TRBV20-1; j_gene: TRBJ2-3; CDR3aa: CSAAGTSGRALRGTDTQYF; CDR3nt: TGCAGTGCTGCCGGGACTAGCGGGAGGGCCTTAAGGGGCACAGATACGCAGTATTTT
abundance: many; d_gene: .; v_gene: TRBV3-1; j_gene: TRBJ2-2; CDR3aa: CASSAPTRGRYTGELFF; CDR3nt: TGTGCCAGCAGCGCCCCGACTAGGGGAAGGTACACCGGGGAGCTGTTTTTT
abundance: many; d_gene: .; v_gene: TRBV29-1; j_gene: TRBJ2-7; CDR3aa: CSVGSGYEQYF; CDR3nt: TGCAGCGTCGGTAGCGGCTACGAGCAGTACTTC
abundance: many; d_gene: TRBD2; v_gene: TRBV6-2/TRBV6-3; j_gene: TRBJ2-1; CDR3aa: CASSALAGGSYNEQFF; CDR3nt: TGTGCCAGCAGCGCTCTAGCGGGAGGAAGCTACAATGAGCAGTTCTTC
abundance: many; d_gene: .; v_gene: TRBV7-6; j_gene: TRBJ2-7; CDR3aa: CASKDPGDQQYF; CDR3nt: TGTGCCAGCAAAGATCCCGGGGACCAGCAGTACTTC
abundance: many; d_gene: TRBD1; v_gene: TRBV5-1; j_gene: TRBJ2-7; CDR3aa: CASSGGQNNYEQYF; CDR3nt: TGCGCCAGCAGCGGGGGACAGAACAACTACGAGCAGTACTTC
abundance: many; d_gene: TRBD1; v_gene: TRBV28; j_gene: TRBJ2-7; CDR3aa: CASRSTGTTYEQYF; CDR3nt: TGTGCCAGCAGATCGACAGGGACAACCTACGAGCAGTACTTC
abundance: many; d_gene: TRBD1; v_gene: TRBV12-3/TRBV12-4; j_gene: TRBJ1-1; CDR3aa: CASRGQGGTEAFF; CDR3nt: TGTGCCAGCAGGGGACAGGGGGGGACTGAAGCTTTCTTT
abundance: many; d_gene: TRBD1; v_gene: TRBV6-5; j_gene: TRBJ2-7; CDR3aa: CASSYGQGQTYEQYF; CDR3nt: TGTGCCAGCAGTTATGGACAGGGACAGACCTACGAGCAGTACTTC
abundance: many; d_gene: .; v_gene: TRBV28; j_gene: TRBJ2-1; CDR3aa: CASSFIGSGSEQFF; CDR3nt: TGTGCCAGCAGTTTCATAGGGTCGGGAAGTGAGCAGTTCTTC
abundance: many; d_gene: TRBD2; v_gene: TRBV28; j_gene: TRBJ2-3; CDR3aa: CASSFGTSGIWDTDTQYF; CDR3nt: TGTGCCAGCAGTTTTGGGACTAGCGGGATATGGGACACAGATACGCAGTATTTT
abundance: many; d_gene: .; v_gene: TRBV25-1; j_gene: TRBJ2-7; CDR3aa: CASSGYGAGWEQYF; CDR3nt: TGTGCCAGCAGTGGCTACGGGGCCGGCTGGGAGCAGTACTTC
abundance: many; d_gene: .; v_gene: TRBV7-2; j_gene: TRBJ2-3; CDR3aa: CASSLGGIAVTDTQYF; CDR3nt: TGTGCCAGCAGCTTAGGAGGGATAGCGGTCACAGATACGCAGTATTTT
abundance: many; d_gene: TRBD1; v_gene: TRBV28; j_gene: TRBJ2-2; CDR3aa: CASRTTGGDFGGELFF; CDR3nt: TGTGCCAGCAGGACGACAGGGGGCGATTTTGGCGGGGAGCTGTTTTTT
abundance: many; d_gene: .; v_gene: TRBV7-9; j_gene: TRBJ2-7; CDR3aa: CASTDGVYEQYF; CDR3nt: TGTGCCAGCACGGACGGGGTCTACGAGCAGTACTTC
abundance: many; d_gene: .; v_gene: TRBV4-1; j_gene: TRBJ2-7; CDR3aa: CASSQQGLDEQYF; CDR3nt: TGCGCCAGCAGCCAACAGGGGTTGGACGAGCAGTACTTC
abundance: .; d_gene: TRBD2; v_gene: TRBV6-5; j_gene: TRBJ2-2; CDR3aa: CASRKLAGGTGELFF; CDR3nt: TGTGCCAGCAGGAAGCTAGCGGGAGGTACCGGGGAGCTGTTTTTT
abundance: .; d_gene: .; v_gene: TRBV4-1; j_gene: TRBJ2-1; CDR3aa: CASSQERTVYNEQFF; CDR3nt: TGCGCCAGCAGCCAAGAACGAACGGTATACAATGAGCAGTTCTTC
abundance: .; d_gene: TRBD2; v_gene: TRBV9; j_gene: TRBJ2-1; CDR3aa: CASSVVGGGYNEQFF; CDR3nt: TGTGCCAGCAGCGTAGTGGGGGGGGGTTACAATGAGCAGTTCTTC
abundance: many; d_gene: TRBD1; v_gene: TRBV27; j_gene: TRBJ2-6; CDR3aa: CASSLLVRDSSGANVLTF; CDR3nt: TGTGCCAGCAGTTTATTGGTCAGGGACAGCTCTGGGGCCAACGTCCTGACTTTC
abundance: many; d_gene: .; v_gene: TRBV19; j_gene: TRBJ2-5; CDR3aa: CASSPRTVHETQYF; CDR3nt: TGTGCCAGTAGTCCCCGGACAGTTCACGAGACCCAGTACTTC
abundance: .; d_gene: .; v_gene: TRBV29-1; j_gene: TRBJ2-1; CDR3aa: CSGLWDEQFF; CDR3nt: TGCAGCGGCCTCTGGGATGAGCAGTTCTTC
abundance: .; d_gene: .; v_gene: TRBV11-2; j_gene: TRBJ2-1; CDR3aa: CASSLELNNEQFF; CDR3nt: TGTGCCAGCAGCTTAGAGCTCAACAATGAGCAGTTCTTC
abundance: .; d_gene: .; v_gene: TRBV11-2; j_gene: TRBJ2-5; CDR3aa: CASSLGTKRGETQYF; CDR3nt: TGTGCCAGCAGCTTAGGGACCAAAAGGGGGGAGACCCAGTACTTC
abundance: many; d_gene: TRBD1; v_gene: TRBV7-9; j_gene: TRBJ1-4; CDR3aa: CASSQPRGGQRNEKLFF; CDR3nt: TGTGCCAGCAGCCAGCCCAGGGGGGGACAGCGTAATGAAAAACTGTTTTTT
abundance: few; d_gene: .; v_gene: TRBV29-1; j_gene: TRBJ2-1; CDR3aa: CSVGPTGTQSVSYNEQFF; CDR3nt: TGCAGCGTTGGGCCAACCGGGACCCAATCTGTTTCCTACAATGAGCAGTTCTTC
abundance: many; d_gene: .; v_gene: TRBV20-1; j_gene: TRBJ2-7; CDR3aa: CSARDASAEQYF; CDR3nt: TGCAGTGCTAGAGATGCTAGCGCCGAGCAGTACTTC
abundance: many; d_gene: TRBD2; v_gene: TRBV2; j_gene: TRBJ2-3; CDR3aa: CASSATSGGGPDTQYF; CDR3nt: TGTGCCAGCAGTGCCACTAGCGGGGGGGGCCCAGATACGCAGTATTTT
abundance: many; d_gene: TRBD1; v_gene: TRBV20-1; j_gene: TRBJ2-5; CDR3aa: CSARDPRIEAGTGGPWAQYF; CDR3nt: TGCAGTGCTAGAGATCCACGAATCGAAGCCGGGACAGGAGGACCCTGGGCCCAGTACTTC
abundance: many; d_gene: .; v_gene: TRBV4-3; j_gene: TRBJ2-3; CDR3aa: CASSQDKASSGTDTQYF; CDR3nt: TGCGCCAGCAGCCAAGATAAGGCGTCTAGCGGCACAGATACGCAGTATTTT
abundance: many; d_gene: TRBD2; v_gene: TRBV4-1; j_gene: TRBJ2-7; CDR3aa: CASSQVLAEYYEQYF; CDR3nt: TGCGCCAGCAGCCAAGTTCTAGCGGAGTACTACGAGCAGTACTTC
abundance: many; d_gene: .; v_gene: TRBV19; j_gene: TRBJ1-1; CDR3aa: CASNWGESEFTEAFF; CDR3nt: TGTGCCAGTAATTGGGGAGAGTCCGAATTCACTGAAGCTTTCTTT
abundance: many; d_gene: .; v_gene: TRBV27; j_gene: TRBJ2-3; CDR3aa: CASSSIDLTDTQYF; CDR3nt: TGTGCCAGCAGCTCAATTGATCTAACAGATACGCAGTATTTT
abundance: few; d_gene: .; v_gene: TRBV27; j_gene: TRBJ2-1; CDR3aa: CASSFGPSFNEQFF; CDR3nt: TGTGCCAGCAGTTTCGGGCCGTCTTTTAATGAGCAGTTCTTC
abundance: .; d_gene: TRBD1; v_gene: TRBV19; j_gene: TRBJ2-7; CDR3aa: CASATGGSATEQYF; CDR3nt: TGTGCCAGTGCCACAGGGGGCTCAGCTACTGAGCAGTACTTC
abundance: many; d_gene: .; v_gene: TRBV7-9; j_gene: TRBJ2-7; CDR3aa: CASSLEGQLVNF; CDR3nt: TGTGCCAGCAGCTTAGAGGGGCAGTTGGTGAACTTC